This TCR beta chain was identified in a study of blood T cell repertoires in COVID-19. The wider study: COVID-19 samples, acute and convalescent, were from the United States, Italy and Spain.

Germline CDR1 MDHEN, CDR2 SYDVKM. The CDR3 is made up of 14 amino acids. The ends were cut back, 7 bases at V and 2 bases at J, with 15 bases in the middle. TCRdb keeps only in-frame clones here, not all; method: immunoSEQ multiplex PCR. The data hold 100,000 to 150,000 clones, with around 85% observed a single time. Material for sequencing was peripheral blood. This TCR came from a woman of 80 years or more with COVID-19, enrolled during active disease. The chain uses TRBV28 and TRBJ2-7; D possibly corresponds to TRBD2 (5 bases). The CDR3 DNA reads TGTGCCAGCAATAGTTTAGAGGGAACCTACGAGCAGTACTTC. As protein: CASNSLEGTYEQYF.